This is a list of T cell receptor beta chains from one sample in a study of patients and donors after allogeneic stem cell transplantation. TCRdb re-called the RT-PCR reads with MiXCR, one entry per CDR3 protein. The sample holds some 590 distinct CDR3 sequences, 1.2% to 1.5% seen once. The sample comprised blood, either unsorted or a sorted T cell fraction (not recorded which). The receptor set was obtained from a human donor who was either an allogeneic HSCT recipient or a stem cell or donor lymphocyte infusion donor (not recorded which). It is not recorded whose cells these are; they may come from a transplant donor. Each CDR3 is given with its conserved first and last residue. The D gene is left open where the match is weak. A clone size is listed for some rows: how often the clone was seen (once, few, many), or a class if it is expanded.

>TRBV6-5|TRBJ1-1|.|medium-sized
TGTGCCAGCAACCCGGACCGAAACACTGAAGCTTTCTTT
CASNPDRNTEAFF
>TRBV12-3/TRBV12-4|TRBJ1-5|.|medium-sized
TGTGCCAGCAGTTTAACACAGGGCCGTACGCCCCAGCATTTT
CASSLTQGRTPQHF
>TRBV28|TRBJ2-7|TRBD1|large
TGTGCCAGCAGTGAATACAGGGGGCAGTACGAGCAGTACTTC
CASSEYRGQYEQYF
>TRBV9|TRBJ2-7|.|large
TGTGCCAGCAGCGCAGGGAGTTCCTACGAGCAGTACTTC
CASSAGSSYEQYF
>TRBV30|TRBJ1-1|.|large
TGTGCCTGGAGTGGAACCCCCCCCGGGGCTTTCTTT
CAWSGTPPGAFF
>TRBV5-1|TRBJ2-7|TRBD2|medium-sized
TGCGCCAGCAGCTTGGGCGCAGCGGGACCGGGAATTCAGTACTTC
CASSLGAAGPGIQYF
>TRBV13|TRBJ2-3|.|medium-sized
TGTGCCAGCAGCTCGGGATACGGGGGCACAGATACGCAGTATTTT
CASSSGYGGTDTQYF
>TRBV5-8|TRBJ2-3|TRBD2|large
TGTGCCAGCAGCTTGGCCGCGCTAGCGGGATTCACAGATACGCAGTATTTT
CASSLAALAGFTDTQYF
>TRBV7-9|TRBJ2-1|.|medium-sized
TGTGCCAGCAGCTACTCCGTTCGATCCCCGGGGTCAAAGTTCTTC
CASSYSVRSPGSKFF
>TRBV20-1|TRBJ2-5|.|hyperexpanded
TGCAGTGCTAGAGATCCGACTAGTATATACCAAGAGACCCAGTACTTC
CSARDPTSIYQETQYF
>TRBV5-1|TRBJ2-1|.|large
TGCGCCAGCAGCTACAGGGATTACAATGAGCAGTTCTTC
CASSYRDYNEQFF
>TRBV7-9|TRBJ2-7|.|large
TGTGCCAGCAGCCCCACAGGGCCTAACCCGATCTACGAGCAGTACTTC
CASSPTGPNPIYEQYF
>TRBV7-9|TRBJ2-7|TRBD2|.
TGTGCCAGCAGCTTAGGTGGGCAGACGGGACTAGCGGGATGGAACGAGCAGTACTTC
CASSLGGQTGLAGWNEQYF
>TRBV10-2|TRBJ2-2|.|large
TGCGCCAGCTGGACCGGGGAGCTGTTTTTT
CASWTGELFF
>TRBV2|TRBJ1-4|.|medium-sized
TGTGCCAGCACACGTGATGTCAGGGACGTTTTTGCAAAACTGTTTTTT
CASTRDVRDVFAKLFF
>TRBV7-6|TRBJ1-5|TRBD1|medium-sized
TGTGCCAGCAGCCCCGGGACAGGGGCCAATCAGCCCCAGCATTTT
CASSPGTGANQPQHF